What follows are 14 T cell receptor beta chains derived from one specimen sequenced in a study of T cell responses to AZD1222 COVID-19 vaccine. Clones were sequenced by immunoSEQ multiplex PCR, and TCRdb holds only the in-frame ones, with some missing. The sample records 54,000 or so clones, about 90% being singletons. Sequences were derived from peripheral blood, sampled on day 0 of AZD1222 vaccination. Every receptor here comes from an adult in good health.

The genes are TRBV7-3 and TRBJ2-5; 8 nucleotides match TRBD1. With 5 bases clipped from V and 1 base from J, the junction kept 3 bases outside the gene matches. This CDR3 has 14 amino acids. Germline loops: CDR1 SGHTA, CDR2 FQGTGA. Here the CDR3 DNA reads TGTGCCAGCAGCGTACAGGGGGGCCAAGAGACCCAGTACTTC. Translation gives CASSVQGGQETQYF.

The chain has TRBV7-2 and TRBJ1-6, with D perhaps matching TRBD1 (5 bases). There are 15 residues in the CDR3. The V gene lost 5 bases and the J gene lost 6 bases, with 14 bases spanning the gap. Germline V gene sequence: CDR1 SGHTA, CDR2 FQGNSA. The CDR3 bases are TGTGCCAGCAGCCCCCGACAGAGCTCTAATTCACCCCTCCACTTT. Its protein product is CASSPRQSSNSPLHF.

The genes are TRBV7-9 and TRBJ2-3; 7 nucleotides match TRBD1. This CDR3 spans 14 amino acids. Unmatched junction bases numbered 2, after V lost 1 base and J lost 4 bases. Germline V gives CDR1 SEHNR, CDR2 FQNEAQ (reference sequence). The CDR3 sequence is CASSLGQGADTQYF. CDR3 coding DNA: TGTGCCAGCAGCTTAGGGCAGGGGGCAGATACGCAGTATTTT.

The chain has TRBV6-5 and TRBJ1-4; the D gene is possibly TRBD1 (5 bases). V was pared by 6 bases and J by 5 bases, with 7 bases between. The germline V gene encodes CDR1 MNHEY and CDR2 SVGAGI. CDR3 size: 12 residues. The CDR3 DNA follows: TGTGCCAGCAGCTCAGGGAATGAAAAACTGTTTTTT. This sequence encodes CASSSGNEKLFF.

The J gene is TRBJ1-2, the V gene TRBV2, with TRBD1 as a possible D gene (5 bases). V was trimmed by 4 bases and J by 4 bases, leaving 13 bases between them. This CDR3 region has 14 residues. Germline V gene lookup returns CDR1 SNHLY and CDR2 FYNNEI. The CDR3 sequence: CASSVSEGSYGYTF. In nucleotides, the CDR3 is TGTGCCAGCAGTGTCAGCGAGGGGTCCTATGGCTACACCTTC.

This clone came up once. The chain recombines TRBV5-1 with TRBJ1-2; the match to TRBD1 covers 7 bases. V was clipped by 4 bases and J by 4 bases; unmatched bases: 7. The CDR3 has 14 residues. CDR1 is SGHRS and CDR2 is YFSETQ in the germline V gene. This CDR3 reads CASSPRQGLYGYTF. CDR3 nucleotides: TGCGCCAGCAGCCCTCGACAGGGCCTCTATGGCTACACCTTC.

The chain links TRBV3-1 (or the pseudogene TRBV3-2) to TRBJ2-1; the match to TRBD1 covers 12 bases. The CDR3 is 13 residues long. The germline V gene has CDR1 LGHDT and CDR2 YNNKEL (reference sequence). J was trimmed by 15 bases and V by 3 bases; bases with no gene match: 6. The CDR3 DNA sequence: TGTGCCAGCAGCCAGTCGGGACAGGGGGCTATGTTCTTC. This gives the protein CASSQSGQGAMFF.

CDR3 sequence reads: CASSRRTGDRYEQYF. In DNA form, the CDR3 reads TGTGCCAGCAGCCGTAGGACAGGGGATAGATACGAGCAGTACTTC. The V gene is TRBV11-2, the J gene TRBJ2-7; 9 bases are a match to TRBD1. The CDR3 is made up of 15 amino acids. Trimming at V came to 5 bases and at J to 4 bases, leaving 9 bases not matched to a gene. The V gene's germline CDR1 is SGHAT and CDR2 FQNNGV.

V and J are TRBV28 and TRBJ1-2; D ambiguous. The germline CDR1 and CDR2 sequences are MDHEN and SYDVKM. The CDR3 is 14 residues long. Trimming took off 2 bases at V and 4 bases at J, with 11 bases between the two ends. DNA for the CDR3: TGTGCCAGCAGTTTAACGTCGGGTGTCTATGGCTACACCTTC. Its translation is CASSLTSGVYGYTF.

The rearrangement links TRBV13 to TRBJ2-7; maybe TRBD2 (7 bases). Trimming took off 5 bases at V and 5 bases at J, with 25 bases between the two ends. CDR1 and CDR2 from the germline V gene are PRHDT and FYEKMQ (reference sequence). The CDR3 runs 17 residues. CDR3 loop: CASSRIGGGKGGHEQYF. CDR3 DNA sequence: TGTGCCAGCAGCCGGATAGGGGGGGGAAAGGGAGGACACGAGCAGTACTTC. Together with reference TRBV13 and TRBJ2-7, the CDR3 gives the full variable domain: AAGVIQSPRHLIKEKRETATLKCYPIPRHDTVYWYQQGPGQDPQFLISFYEKMQSDKGSIPDRFSAQQFSDYHSELNMSSLELGDSALYFCASSRIGGGKGGHEQYFGPGTRLTVT.

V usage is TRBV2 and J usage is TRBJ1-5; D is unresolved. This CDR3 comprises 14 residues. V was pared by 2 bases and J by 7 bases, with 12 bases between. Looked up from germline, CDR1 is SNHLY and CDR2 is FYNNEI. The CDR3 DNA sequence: TGTGCCAGCAGTGAAAACCTTACATGGCAGCCCCAGCATTTT. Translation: CASSENLTWQPQHF.

DNA for the CDR3: TGCGCCAGCAGCTACGGACGCCGCACAGAAGAAAAACTGTTTTTT. This translates into CASSYGRRTEEKLFF. The gene calls are TRBV4-3 and TRBJ1-4; no firm D call. CDR1 and CDR2 (germline): LGHNA, YSLEER. There are 15 residues in the CDR3. Trimming shortened V by 5 bases and J by 8 bases, and 18 bases separated the two germline ends.

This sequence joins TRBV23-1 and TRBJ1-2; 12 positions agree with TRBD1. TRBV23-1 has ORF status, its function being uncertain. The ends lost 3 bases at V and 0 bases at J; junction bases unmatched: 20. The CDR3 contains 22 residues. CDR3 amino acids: CASSQLPGQGAIFSLANYGYTF. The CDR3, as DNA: TGCGCCAGCAGTCAGCTCCCGGGACAGGGGGCTATTTTTTCTTTAGCTAACTATGGCTACACCTTC.

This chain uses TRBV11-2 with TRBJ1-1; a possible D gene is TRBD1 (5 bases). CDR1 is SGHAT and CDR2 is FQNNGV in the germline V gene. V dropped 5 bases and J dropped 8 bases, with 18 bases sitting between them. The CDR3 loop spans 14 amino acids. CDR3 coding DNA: TGTGCCAGCAGCGAATCAACGTCTACAGGAGAAGCTTTCTTT. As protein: CASSESTSTGEAFF. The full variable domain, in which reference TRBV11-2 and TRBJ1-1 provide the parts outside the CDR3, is EAGVAQSPRYKIIEKRQSVAFWCNPISGHATLYWYQQILGQGPKLLIQFQNNGVVDDSQLPKDRFSAERLKGVDSTLKIQPAKLEDSAVYLCASSESTSTGEAFFGQGTRLTVV.